This paragraph reports one T cell receptor beta chain. Only a few counts were recorded for this clone. No antigen is known for it. One base away there is no much larger clone; base qualities are not given. The entire amount of isolated RNA was reverse transcribed using the High Capacity cDNA Reverse Transcription Kit, so the sequenced TCRB transcripts were expressed ones. Naive, central memory and regulatory T cell samples underwent deep immunoSEQ sequencing, averaging approximately 3.5 million total reads per sample. After sorted cells were lysed in RLT buffer, RNA was extracted with DNase-treated RNeasy Micro or Mini kits, with the choice depending on cell number. To prevent cross-contamination, every cell subset was processed on its own, while patient and healthy donor samples were processed together. TCRB sequences were amplified from cDNA with the immunoSEQ multiplex PCR, producing 87-bp fragments spanning the CDR3 region. The amplicons were sequenced using the Illumina HiSeq platform. The original methods were these. Synthetic template baselines were used to correct PCR bias computationally, reads within Hamming distance 2 were collapsed together, and singletons that could not be merged were discarded. Reads were aligned against IMGT to assign V, D and J genes, CDR3 length and insertions or deletions at six rearrangement sites. Within each subset, clonotype counts were normalized to sorted cell number, after which true diversity and Gini coefficients were computed with the tcR R package. Repertoire sharing was quantified using the overlap coefficient calculated on TCRB nucleotide sequences. Out-of-frame TCRB sequences from naive cells were analyzed to stand in for the pre-selection repertoire. TCRdb stores this immuneACCESS table with in-frame sequences only. Part of the clones is absent; in the studies checked, under half of the shortfall reflects unresolved V genes, and no reason is known for the rest. That table gives V, J and clone size, and the DNA gave D and trimming. Within this sample are about 410,000 clones, with around 13% of them counted one time only. The ten largest clonotypes hold roughly 0.04% of the sample.

The data were taken from a study of beta chain features in type 1 diabetes listed by TCRdb under 2018. Background on the whole study: No differences in mean age, gender distribution, total cell number or subset yield were found between patients and healthy donors. Whereas all 28 donors provided naive and central memory subsets, regulatory and stem cell-like memory subsets were isolated from just 8 patients and roughly eight healthy donors. In the study, TCRB repertoires of sorted circulating CD4+ T cell subsets from recently diagnosed type 1 diabetes patients were compared with those of matched healthy donors. Across all samples, about 110 million sorted cells were examined, and cell number per subset correlated strongly with RNA yield.

From each donor, a single peripheral blood sample of around 120 mL on average was drawn into heparinised tubes. Using a panel that included CD45RO, CCR7, CD25, CD127, CD95 and CD27, naive, central memory, regulatory and stem cell-like memory CD4+ T cells were sorted on a BD FACSAria II. Purity was above 95% for every sorted population. PBMCs were isolated immediately by Lymphoprep density gradient centrifugation and stained directly without culture. Samples were stained and sorted in pairs, with one healthy donor and one patient per experiment, so that batch effects were minimized. The paper's findings and limits, for the study overall: Naive, central memory and regulatory TCRB repertoires appeared to be more similar among patients than among healthy donors. Shorter templates might be favored by PCR, yet because patient and control samples were amplified and corrected together, any such skew would affect both groups equally. In all four CD4+ subsets, TCRB CDR3 length was moderately but significantly shorter in type 1 diabetes patients. Sequencing cDNA rather than genomic DNA could over-represent highly expressing activated cells, although activation and CD3 levels did not differ between groups. Patients with type 1 diabetes made fewer insertions and deleted more nucleotides at VDJ recombination sites, implying thymic rearrangement abnormalities. Because small numbers of individuals were included in the HLA sub-analyses, any influence of HLA type on TCRB rearrangement was left unresolved.

Trimmed from V: 4 bases; trimmed from J: 7 bases; junction bases lacking a gene match: 9. CDR1 and CDR2 are read off the germline V gene as SGHRS and YFSETQ. CDR3 length: 17 amino acids, cysteine to phenylalanine. This entry keeps only the CDR3 DNA: 51 bases, framed from base 1. What was sequenced was naive CD4+ T cells from blood. The cell subset or site label here, explained by the study, means: true naive CD4+ T cells. This chain is built from TRBV5-1 and TRBJ2-2, with TRBD2 identical over 14 junction bases. The receptor comes from a man aged 30 to 39 in good health. Here is the DNA: TGCGCCAGCAGCCCGGGACTAGCGGGAGTTTTTAACGGGGAGCTGTTTTTT. This translates into CASSPGLAGVFNGELFF. With the portions outside the CDR3 filled from the reference TRBV5-1 and TRBJ2-2 genes, the complete variable region becomes KAGVTQTPRYLIKTRGQQVTLSCSPISGHRSVSWYQQTPGQGLQFLFEYFSETQRNKGNFPGRFSGRQFSNSRSEMNVSTLELGDSALYLCASSPGLAGVFNGELFFGEGSRLTVL.